Listed below are T cell receptor beta chains from one sample, sequenced in a study of cytomegalovirus exposure and HLA in healthy donors. The data were produced by immunoSEQ multiplex PCR, yet TCRdb's version contains in-frame clones alone and is incomplete. The table includes approximately 120,000 clones, under 80% detected once. The sequencing sample was made of PBMCs. These TCRs come from a man aged 35-49 years in good health and CMV-seropositive. Each CDR3 is given with its conserved first and last residue. Each record gives: D gene, V gene, clone size, J gene, CDR3 protein, CDR3 DNA. A D gene is named only where the DNA matches it firmly. Rows give clone size only sometimes, using once, few, many, or a class for an expanded clone.

.,TRBV4-3,.,TRBJ1-6,CASSQDYGNSPLHF,TGCGCCAGCAGCCAAGATTATGGCAATTCACCCCTCCACTTT
.,TRBV11-2,.,TRBJ1-1,CASTPGNTEAFF,TGTGCCAGCACTCCGGGGAACACTGAAGCTTTCTTT
.,TRBV20-1,.,TRBJ2-7,CSAEFNEQYF,TGCAGTGCCGAGTTTAACGAGCAGTACTTC
.,TRBV25-1,.,TRBJ2-1,CASSGLFLYNEQFF,TGTGCCAGCAGTGGGCTGTTTCTCTACAATGAGCAGTTCTTC
.,TRBV29-1,.,TRBJ2-7,CSVWFSQHEQYF,TGCAGCGTTTGGTTCTCACAGCACGAGCAGTACTTC
TRBD1,TRBV7-9,once,TRBJ2-7,CASSLGRGQGDEQYF,TGTGCCAGCAGCCTGGGCAGGGGACAGGGAGACGAGCAGTACTTC
.,TRBV18,.,TRBJ2-2,CASSPDISANTGELFF,TGTGCCAGCTCCCCCGACATCTCGGCGAACACCGGGGAGCTGTTTTTT
.,TRBV21-1,.,TRBJ2-1,CASRTDRGQNEQFF,TGTGCCAGCAGAACGGACAGGGGGCAGAATGAGCAGTTCTTC
.,TRBV15,.,TRBJ2-7,CATSRGRTDSYEQYF,TGTGCCACCAGCAGAGGTCGGACAGATTCCTACGAGCAGTACTTC
.,TRBV28,once,TRBJ2-7,CASSLSSPNEQYF,TGTGCCAGCAGTCTCTCTTCCCCTAACGAGCAGTACTTC
.,TRBV6-1,few,TRBJ1-2,CASGTRSEGYTF,TGTGCCAGCGGAACGCGCTCGGAGGGCTACACCTTC
TRBD1,TRBV19,.,TRBJ1-5,CASSRVTGGNQPQHF,TGTGCCAGTAGTAGGGTGACAGGGGGCAATCAGCCCCAGCATTTT
TRBD1,TRBV2,.,TRBJ2-2,CASRGDREGTGELFF,TGTGCCAGCAGGGGGGACAGGGAAGGCACCGGGGAGCTGTTTTTT
.,TRBV19,.,TRBJ1-5,CASSPFRGGQPQHF,TGTGCCAGCTCCCCCTTCAGGGGTGGACAGCCCCAGCATTTT
TRBD1,TRBV27,.,TRBJ2-2,CASSPTAGTVKVGELFF,TGTGCCAGCAGTCCAACCGCCGGGACAGTAAAGGTCGGGGAGCTGTTTTTT
TRBD2,TRBV7-3,few,TRBJ2-1,CASSLAGNYNEQFF,TGTGCCAGCAGCCTAGCGGGAAACTACAATGAGCAGTTCTTC
TRBD2,TRBV27,few,TRBJ2-7,CASSPRTSGTSYEQYF,TGTGCCAGCAGTCCCCGGACTAGCGGGACATCCTACGAGCAGTACTTC
.,TRBV19,.,TRBJ1-1,CASRDTMNTEAFF,TGTGCCAGTAGGGACACTATGAACACTGAAGCTTTCTTT
.,TRBV7-9,.,TRBJ2-1,CASSYTYDEQFF,TGTGCCAGCAGCTATACCTACGATGAGCAGTTCTTC
.,TRBV18,.,TRBJ2-6,CASQRDRNSGANVLTF,TGTGCCAGCCAGCGGGACAGGAACTCTGGGGCCAACGTCCTGACTTTC
.,TRBV6-5,few,TRBJ1-2,CASSYDRVNYGYTF,TGTGCCAGCAGTTACGACCGGGTAAACTATGGCTACACCTTC
.,TRBV28,.,TRBJ1-1,CAIVDPGTEAFF,TGTGCCATCGTCGACCCGGGCACTGAAGCTTTCTTT
.,TRBV7-6,.,TRBJ1-3,CASSSSGHTGNTIYF,TGTGCCAGCAGCTCTTCGGGACATACCGGAAACACCATATATTTT
.,TRBV11-3,.,TRBJ2-7,CASSLGTTEAYEQYF,TGTGCCAGCAGCTTAGGGACAACAGAAGCCTACGAGCAGTACTTC
TRBD1,TRBV2,.,TRBJ2-2,CASGGTGTNTGELFF,TGTGCCAGCGGGGGGACAGGGACTAACACCGGGGAGCTGTTTTTT
.,TRBV27,.,TRBJ2-2,CASSFYAADNTGELFF,TGTGCCAGCAGTTTCTATGCGGCGGATAACACCGGGGAGCTGTTTTTT
TRBD2,TRBV4-2,few,TRBJ2-1,CASSRLGTKSEQFF,TGTGCCAGCAGCCGCCTGGGGACTAAAAGTGAGCAGTTCTTC
.,TRBV5-6,.,TRBJ2-1,CASSLQPRLLYNEQFF,TGTGCCAGCAGCTTACAACCTAGGCTCCTCTACAATGAGCAGTTCTTC
TRBD2,TRBV19,.,TRBJ2-2,CASSPLHTSGGAGELFF,TGTGCCAGTAGTCCTCTCCATACTAGCGGGGGGGCCGGGGAGCTGTTTTTT
.,TRBV27,.,TRBJ2-6,CASSLVRHSGANVLTF,TGTGCCAGCAGTTTGGTGAGGCACTCTGGGGCCAACGTCCTGACTTTC
TRBD1,TRBV6-5,.,TRBJ1-2,CASGPDRANGYTF,TGTGCCAGCGGGCCGGACAGGGCGAATGGCTACACCTTC
TRBD2,TRBV4-2,.,TRBJ2-1,CASSQDLLAAYNEQFF,TGTGCCAGCAGCCAAGATTTGCTAGCGGCCTACAATGAGCAGTTCTTC
.,TRBV6-6,.,TRBJ2-1,CASYALTDAREQFF,TGTGCCAGCTACGCCCTCACTGATGCTCGTGAGCAGTTCTTC
.,TRBV5-1,.,TRBJ2-3,CASSLEPRGTQYF,TGCGCCAGCAGCTTAGAACCCCGGGGTACGCAGTATTTT
.,TRBV30,.,TRBJ2-7,CAYQEGGGVEQYF,TGTGCCTACCAGGAGGGTGGTGGGGTTGAGCAGTACTTC
.,TRBV7-8,once,TRBJ2-5,CASSWPSFSPSRTGTPQETQYF,TGTGCCAGCAGCTGGCCCTCCTTCTCTCCTTCTCGAACCGGGACTCCGCAAGAGACCCAGTACTTC
.,TRBV10-3,once,TRBJ2-2,CAISERQGGTGELFF,TGTGCCATCAGTGAGCGTCAGGGTGGTACCGGGGAGCTGTTTTTT
.,TRBV12-1,.,TRBJ2-7,CASSFCTGLPYEQYF,TGTGCCAGCAGCTTTTGTACGGGACTACCATACGAGCAGTACTTC
TRBD1,TRBV30,.,TRBJ1-2,CAWSSTGAHSYGYTF,TGTGCCTGGAGCTCGACAGGGGCCCACTCCTATGGCTACACCTTC
TRBD2,TRBV5-5,.,TRBJ2-3,CASSLASTSGRDTQYF,TGTGCCAGCAGCTTGGCCTCAACTAGCGGGAGAGATACGCAGTATTTT
TRBD1,TRBV7-6,once,TRBJ1-4,CASSSLGQKNEKLFF,TGTGCCAGCAGCAGCCTGGGACAGAAAAATGAAAAACTGTTTTTT
TRBD1,TRBV5-1,.,TRBJ1-1,CASTPIGQGVSNTEAFF,TGCGCCAGCACCCCGATCGGACAGGGAGTATCGAACACTGAAGCTTTCTTT
TRBD1,TRBV30,few,TRBJ2-7,CAWSDRGYTYEQYF,TGTGCCTGGAGTGACAGGGGGTACACCTACGAGCAGTACTTC
.,TRBV6-1,.,TRBJ1-5,CASTERTGNQPQHF,TGTGCCAGCACGGAGCGGACGGGCAATCAGCCCCAGCATTTT
TRBD2,TRBV19,.,TRBJ2-5,CATLSGGAPETQYF,TGTGCCACCTTAAGCGGGGGGGCCCCAGAGACCCAGTACTTC
TRBD1,TRBV15,.,TRBJ2-3,CATSQGGTDTQYF,TGTGCCACCAGTCAGGGGGGCACAGATACGCAGTATTTT
.,TRBV10-3,.,TRBJ2-2,CAITSSQGSDTGELFF,TGTGCCATCACAAGCTCTCAAGGGAGCGACACCGGGGAGCTGTTTTTT
.,TRBV29-1,.,TRBJ2-3,CSVAAGSSGTDTQYF,TGCAGCGTTGCGGCGGGGAGTTCGGGGACAGATACGCAGTATTTT